The T cell receptor (beta chain) under discussion was sequenced for a study of monozygotic twins with inflammatory bowel disease. TCRdb re-called the 5' RACE reads; one entry per CDR3 protein, DNA not given. This sample's table has approximately 400,000 distinct CDR3 sequences. Per germline, CDR1 SQVTM and CDR2 ANQGSEA. The CDR3 spans 15 residues. The clonotype comes from a human donor with ulcerative colitis or Crohn's disease, or a healthy co-twin of an affected twin (not recorded which). The sample consisted of blood. The V and J genes are TRBV29-1 and TRBJ2-2; TCRdb returns TRBD1, unconfirmable since there is no DNA. CDR3 sequence reads: CSVVGTGAGTGELFF.